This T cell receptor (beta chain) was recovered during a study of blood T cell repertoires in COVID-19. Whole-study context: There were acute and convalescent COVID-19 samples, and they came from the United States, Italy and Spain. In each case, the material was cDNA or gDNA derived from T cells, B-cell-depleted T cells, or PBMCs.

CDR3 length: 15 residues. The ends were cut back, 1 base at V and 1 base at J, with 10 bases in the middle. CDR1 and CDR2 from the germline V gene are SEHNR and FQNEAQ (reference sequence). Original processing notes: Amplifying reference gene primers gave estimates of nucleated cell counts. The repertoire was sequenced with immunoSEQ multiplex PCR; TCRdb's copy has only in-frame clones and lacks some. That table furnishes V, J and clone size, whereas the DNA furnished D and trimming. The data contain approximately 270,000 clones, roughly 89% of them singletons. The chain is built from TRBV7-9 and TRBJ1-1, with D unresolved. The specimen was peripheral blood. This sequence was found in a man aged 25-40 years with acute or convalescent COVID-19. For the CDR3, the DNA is TGTGCCAGCAGCTTAGAGGGAGAGGGGAACACTGAAGCTTTCTTT. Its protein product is CASSLEGEGNTEAFF.